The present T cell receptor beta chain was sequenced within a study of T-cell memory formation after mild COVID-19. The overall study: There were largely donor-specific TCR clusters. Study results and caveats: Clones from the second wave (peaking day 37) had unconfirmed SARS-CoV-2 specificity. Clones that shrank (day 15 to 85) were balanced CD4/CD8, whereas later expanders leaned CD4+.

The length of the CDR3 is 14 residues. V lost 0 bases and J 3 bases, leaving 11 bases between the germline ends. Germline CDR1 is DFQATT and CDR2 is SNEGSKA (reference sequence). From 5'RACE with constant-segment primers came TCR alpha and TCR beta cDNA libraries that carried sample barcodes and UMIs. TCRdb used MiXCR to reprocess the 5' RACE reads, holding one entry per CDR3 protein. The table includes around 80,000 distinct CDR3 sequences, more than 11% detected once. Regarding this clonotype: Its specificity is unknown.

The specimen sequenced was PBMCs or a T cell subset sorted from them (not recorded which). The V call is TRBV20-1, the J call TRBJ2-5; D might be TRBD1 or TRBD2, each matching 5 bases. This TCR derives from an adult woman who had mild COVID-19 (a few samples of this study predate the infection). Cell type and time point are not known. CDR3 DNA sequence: TGCAGTGCTAGAGATCTGATGGGGGAAGAGACCCAGTACTTC. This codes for CSARDLMGEETQYF.